The clone carrying this T cell receptor beta chain was recorded a few times. A read error may explain this, as a much larger clone is one base away. Building the TCR beta libraries relied on iRepertoire HTBI primers, and CDR3 regions underwent Arm-PCR. TCRdb called the multiplex PCR reads again in MiXCR, with one record for every CDR3 protein. The sample lists hundreds of thousands of distinct CDR3 sequences, around 11% occurring once. These data originate in a study of regulatory T cells in long-lasting Graves disease. As to time point: newly diagnosed GD, antithyroid drugs for less than 3 months. With RNA extracted from PBMCs as input, the TCR library was made. The CDR3 loop spans 17 amino acids. CDR1 and CDR2 (germline): SEHNR, FQNEAQ (reference sequence). These records were also assigned to another study, of T cells in Graves' hyperthyroidism and ophthalmopathy. From that paper: Diagnosing involved the use of clinical symptoms, serum thyroxine and TRAb, thyroid ultrasound and orbital computed tomography.

The J gene is TRBJ2-1, the V gene TRBV7-9; 13 bases are shared with TRBD2. The sample in question was peripheral blood mononuclear cells (PBMCs), obtained at new diagnosis, from a patient treated with antithyroid drugs. This clonotype was obtained from a woman in her twenties or thirties with Graves disease. The CDR3: CACSFVTTSGRLNEQFF. In DNA, the CDR3 is TGTGCCTGCAGCTTCGTCACGACTAGCGGGAGGCTCAATGAGCAGTTCTTC.